The text below deals with one T cell receptor (beta chain). This sample is drawn from a study of shared T cell receptors in the human thymus. TCRdb keeps only in-frame clones here, not all; method: immunoSEQ multiplex PCR. The sample lists hundreds of thousands of clones, 87% seen once, with roughly 0.0087% in the top ten. Trimming removed 4 bases at V and 0 bases at J, with 24 bases between. Per germline, CDR1 SGHDT and CDR2 YYEEEE. CDR3 size: 19 residues. The sample was also linked to a second study, of human thymus T cells. From that paper: It was healthy Finnish infants having corrective surgery for congenital heart defects who were the donors. Resected material from corrective heart surgery provided the thymus tissue analysed. Among unrelated individuals, related research reported thymic repertoires that overlapped highly.

This sequence joins TRBV5-6 and TRBJ2-3; tentatively, D is TRBD2 (6 bases). The specimen sequenced was thymocytes. The clonotype was recovered from a boy in the first two years of life with a congenital heart defect. The CDR3 DNA sequence: TGTGCCAGCAGCACGGAGACTAGTGCGGGGCCAGAGAGCACAGATACGCAGTATTTT. Protein sequence: CASSTETSAGPESTDTQYF.